The T cell receptor (beta chain) under discussion was sequenced for a study of cytomegalovirus exposure and HLA in healthy donors (dated by TCRdb to the late 2010s). Notes on the research overall: An earlier analysis of several hundred of the donors reported over 250 Gb of sequence data and around 120 million unique TCR beta sequences obtained from about 180 million T cells. An early release that covered around 590 HLA-typed donors contained about 290 gigabases of sequencing data and 65 million to 100 million unique TCR sequences. The genetic ancestry cluster associated with self-reported Caucasian donors included 81% of the roughly 380 genotyped donors. The study aimed to test whether cataloging public T cell receptors could reveal signatures of past pathogen exposure. Using immunosequencing, the study profiled T cell repertoires from some 670 subjects and related those repertoires to cytomegalovirus serostatus. In addition to the first cohort of around 670 subjects, a separate validation cohort of approximately 130 different subjects was used. The study combined high-throughput TCR immunosequencing, statistical association of individual TCRs with disease status, and machine learning to predict cytomegalovirus infection status. In a later analysis, previously published TCR beta repertoires from 600 to 850 donors were re-analyzed and high-resolution HLA genotyping was added so that TCR occurrence patterns could be studied. Rather than using new phenotypic data, the later analysis identified candidate immune exposures from TCR beta sequences and from how often those sequences occurred across donors. An earlier analysis of 450 to 750 of the donors used high-throughput TCR beta sequencing to judge whether each TCR beta V gene segment behaved as functional or pseudogenic. Donor age, sex, ethnicity and CMV serostatus were compiled alongside the repertoire data. A later genetic analysis used genome-wide SNP genotypes for about three fifths of the 666 donors, treating that subset as a discovery cohort. Every discovery cohort repertoire had been produced on one sequencing platform. HLA typing covered class I and class II loci at four-digit resolution. Typing coverage varied by locus: roughly 629-640 donors for A, B, C, DRB1 and DQB1; roughly 560 for DQA1; some 610 for DPA1; more than 450 for DPB1. Four to six DR-DQ haplotypes were handled as single units for association and clustering, since linkage in the cohort was strong. Among 398 genotyped donors of the cohort, an average of approximately 240,000 unique TCR beta nucleotide sequences were sequenced per donor, around 20% of them non-productive. Results and caveats for the whole study, not just this receptor: The classifier was reported to diagnose cytomegalovirus status with high specificity and sensitivity in both the original and validation cohorts. The earlier analysis of 587 of the donors excluded over 15 rarely observed V segments, including chromosome 9 orphons, because counts were too low. An association between a missense DCLRE1C variant and V-gene and J-gene trimming of TCR beta chains was found in a later genetic analysis and replicated in an independent cohort. Several of the top co-occurrence clusters appeared to be linked to parvovirus B19, influenza, CMV and Epstein-Barr virus, according to a later analysis. In the study, some 160 TCR beta chains were listed as associated with cytomegalovirus. The authors suggested that the approach could potentially be generalized to other disease states and immunological phenotypes. Because some donors lacked HLA typing at each locus, the association tests relied only on the typed subset. Some IMGT-functional V segments, including TRBV6-2 and TRBV6-3, could not be told apart with the 87-base-pair reads, so those segments were excluded. Linkage disequilibrium might explain the correlated functional status among segregating V segments, but an unknown experimental factor could not be excluded. In a later analysis, HLA-associated TCR beta chains showed more clonal expansion and lower generation probabilities than non-associated chains that were equally common. A cluster of highly shared sequence variants was judged likely to represent a technical artifact of the sequencing pipeline. Most CMV-associated TCR beta chains appeared to be HLA-restricted in a later analysis, and the HLA associations seemed to be driven largely by CMV exposure. Sequencing depth was assumed to be roughly uniform across donors in the presence/absence analyses, though that assumption may not hold. CMV serostatus was the only immune exposure information available for the cohort. A further reported finding was that TCR beta sequences accurately predicted the HLA-A and HLA-B alleles for most subjects in the first cohort. While some public TCRs were present in many individuals, most TCR sequences turned up only very rarely across donors. A later analysis found that TCR association rates varied across HLA loci, with DRB1 alleles showing the most associated TCRs and HLA-C alleles the fewest. Assigning TCR associations to individual alleles was difficult when HLA alleles, especially DR and DQ, strongly co-occurred. This cohort had only TCR beta chains sequenced, and the lack of alpha or paired-chain data limited which features could be detected. A later genetic analysis reported fewer N-insertions in productive TCRs among donors in an Asian-associated ancestry cluster than the 666-donor mean. Broadly in line with IMGT annotations, most TCR beta V segments showed up in productive rearrangements about 87% or about 30% of the time in an earlier analysis of approximately 640 of the donors. A later analysis associated roughly 17,000 TCR beta sequences with specific HLA alleles at a false discovery rate of 0.05. In vitro tests confirmed that a few of the cytomegalovirus-associated TCR beta chains recognize cytomegalovirus antigens.

In total, approximately 700 healthy bone marrow donors made up the cohort. At the time of sampling, all cohort members were nominally healthy, though unrecorded immune exposures were likely present. The donor tested CMV seronegative, placing the donor among the 350 or so seronegative members of the cohort. A peripheral blood sample was provided by each donor, and peripheral blood mononuclear cells were used for TCR beta sequencing. The Qiagen DNeasy Blood Extraction Kit was used to extract genomic DNA from the blood cell samples. In the case of this clone: Its cognate antigen has yet to be identified. Per-nucleotide qualities are absent, and no much larger clonotype sits a single base away.

CDR1 MDHEN and CDR2 SYDVKM were looked up in the germline V gene. The CDR3 covers 16 residues, taking in both the cysteine and the phenylalanine. CDR3 DNA only is kept here, 48 bases in frame from base 1. The germline ends are 24 bases apart after V is trimmed by 5 bases and J by 8 bases. Library method: the immunoSEQ multiplex PCR assay. For the multiplex PCR, a mixture combining 60 forward primers for TCR Vbeta segments and 13 reverse primers for TCR Jbeta segments was used. The CDR3 region of rearranged TCR beta genes was amplified from genomic DNA by a multiplex PCR assay. The Illumina HiSeq System was used to sequence the amplified TCR beta libraries as 87-base-pair reads. As for the authors' bioinformatics: A later analysis counted about 82 million unique TCR beta chains across the 600 to 850 repertoires, and around 12 million of these chains were shared by at least two donors. To remove PCR and sequencing errors, raw reads were error-corrected and collapsed into unique sequences using a nearest-neighbor algorithm that merged closely related sequences. CDR3 sequences were aligned to IMGT reference sequences to assign V, D and J gene segments. For a sequence to be retained, a match of at least six nucleotides to both a V gene segment and a J gene segment was required. Rearrangements were classified as productive when the CDR3 lacked stop codons and remained in frame with V and J, and all other rearrangements were classified as non-productive. CDR3 was defined according to IMGT convention as the region running from the second conserved V-encoded cysteine to the conserved J-encoded phenylalanine. The earlier analysis of about 640 of the donors excluded any sequence lacking an unambiguous match to a single V gene segment. An earlier analysis of almost 600 of the donors classified V segments as functional when productive rearrangements were above 56.7% and as segregating when the standard deviation between donors was above 5%. To diagnose cytomegalovirus status from the catalog of TCR beta chain sequences, a statistical classification framework was built. V and J gene assignment, in a later analysis, came from comparing TCR nucleotide sequences with IMGT/GENE-DB human TR gene sequences. In a later analysis, CDR3 sequences and most-parsimonious VDJ recombination scenarios were assigned using the TCRdist pipeline. A later analysis defined each TCR beta chain by its CDR3 amino acid sequence plus V-gene family, and excluded reads lacking a unique V-gene family. A later analysis removed several hundred highly shared, low-generation-probability nucleotide sequences to deal with suspected cross-contamination and a sequencing artifact. In a later analysis, a clonal expansion index for each public chain was calculated from normalized within-repertoire ranks of inferred template counts. In a later analysis, generation probabilities were computed with a VDJ recombination model fitted to out-of-frame rearrangements, and the resulting probabilities were checked against IGoR. In a later analysis, TCR-TCR, TCR-HLA and TCR-CMV co-occurrence was scored with hypergeometric tests, and a repertoire-size bias correction was applied to TCR pairs. False discovery rates were estimated in a later analysis by permuting HLA or CMV assignments 20 times. In a later analysis, co-occurring TCRs were grouped with DBSCAN, and TCRdist sequence similarity was added when clustering was performed within HLA-allele-positive subsets. For co-occurrence clustering, repertoires with fewer than 30,000 or more than 120,000 public chains were excluded, along with four or five repertoires with anomalous nucleotide sharing. Drawn from immuneACCESS, this table holds only the in-frame rearrangements with V and J called that TCRdb kept. Clones are partly lost; checked studies trace under half to an unresolved V gene and leave the rest unexplained. The DNA was the basis for D and trimming; V, J and clone size are from that table. This sample holds more than 95,000 clones; approximately 80% were observed only once. The biggest ten clones account for around 3.6% of the sample.

The TCR comes from a man in his thirties or forties in good health and CMV-seronegative. The chain couples TRBV28 to TRBJ1-1, with TRBD1 perhaps the D gene, on 5 matching bases. The specimen sequenced was PBMCs. CDR3 region: CASSRPVDTLGPEAFF. The DNA reads TGTGCCAGCAGTCGACCCGTGGACACCCTTGGCCCCGAAGCTTTCTTT. The reference TRBV28 and TRBJ1-1 proteins fill in what lies around the CDR3, so the full variable domain reads DVKVTQSSRYLVKRTGEKVFLECVQDMDHENMFWYRQDPGLGLRLIYFSYDVKMKEKGDIPEGYSVSREKKERFSLILESASTNQTSMYLCASSRPVDTLGPEAFFGQGTRLTVV.